This entry concerns a single TCR beta chain. This entry comes from a study of blood T cell repertoires in COVID-19. Study details: Acute and convalescent COVID-19 specimens originated in the United States, Italy and Spain. T cells, B-cell-depleted T cells, or PBMCs supplied cDNA or gDNA.

As handled by the study authors: Reference gene primers were amplified, and this amplification served to estimate nucleated cell counts. Sequenced by immunoSEQ multiplex PCR; TCRdb stores in-frame clones only, minus some. V, J and clone size reflect that table, while D and trimming were determined from the DNA. The profile shows around 240,000 clones, about 85% of them singletons. Sequencing was carried out using peripheral blood. The TCR comes from a man aged 35 to 55 with acute or convalescent COVID-19.

The CDR3 coding sequence is TGCGCCAGCAGCCAAGATTCCTCCGGAGGTAGCAATCAGCCCCAGCATTTT. Translation gives CASSQDSSGGSNQPQHF. The V gene is TRBV4-1, the J gene TRBJ1-5; D is undetermined. V gave up 0 bases and J gave up 0 bases, with 12 bases separating them. Looked up from germline, CDR1 is MGHRA and CDR2 is YSYEKL. CDR3 length equals 17 residues.